A selection of T cell receptor beta chains follows, all from one sample in a study of cytomegalovirus exposure and HLA in healthy donors. Only in-frame clones appear in the TCRdb table, and some are missing; sequencing was by immunoSEQ multiplex PCR. The sample contains 80,000 to 95,000 clones, 78% of which appear only once. The sample consisted of PBMCs. These receptors were taken from a man younger than 30 in good health and CMV-seropositive. CDR3s include the opening cysteine and the closing phenylalanine or tryptophan. D genes are given only for firm matches. The listing skips clone size in some rows; elsewhere it reads once, few, many or a size class.

cdr3_length	v_call	d_call	clone_size	j_call	cdr3_nt	cdr3_aa
13	TRBV5-4	.	.	TRBJ2-7	TGTGCCAGCAGCTTACAGGGTCCCTACGAGCAGTACTTC	CASSLQGPYEQYF
15	TRBV28	.	.	TRBJ1-5	TGTGCCAGCAGGGTACAGGCGTCGGGCAATCAGCCCCAGCATTTT	CASRVQASGNQPQHF
16	TRBV10-1	TRBD2	.	TRBJ2-1	TGCGCCAGCAGTGACCTCGGACTAGCGGCGGGGAATGAGCAGTTCTTC	CASSDLGLAAGNEQFF
16	TRBV10-1	.	.	TRBJ2-1	TGCGCCAGCAGTGGAAATATAGCCGGGAGTGGAAATGAGCAGTTCTTC	CASSGNIAGSGNEQFF
14	TRBV6-6	.	once	TRBJ2-1	TGTGCCAGCAGTTTCTCGGCCTTCCGGGGGGAGCAGTTCTTC	CASSFSAFRGEQFF
16	TRBV10-3	.	.	TRBJ2-1	TGTGCCATCGGCTCTTCTAGCGCGAGCTCCTACAATGAGCAGTTCTTC	CAIGSSSASSYNEQFF
15	TRBV9	.	.	TRBJ1-2	TGTGCCAGCAGCGTAGAGCCTTCAAGGGGGTATGGCTACACCTTC	CASSVEPSRGYGYTF
14	TRBV6-4	.	.	TRBJ2-1	TGTGCCAGCAGTGAGGCGACTGGTGGCAATGAGCAGTTCTTC	CASSEATGGNEQFF
14	TRBV2	TRBD1	.	TRBJ2-7	TGTGCCAGCTCCCGGGACAGGGGGCACTACGAGCAGTACTTC	CASSRDRGHYEQYF
13	TRBV10-3	TRBD2	once	TRBJ2-3	TGTGCCATCGCTGGACTAGTTGCAGATACGCAGTATTTT	CAIAGLVADTQYF
12	TRBV29-1	.	.	TRBJ2-7	TGCAGCGTTTCCCTAGTTACCCACGAGCAGTACTTC	CSVSLVTHEQYF
12	TRBV27	.	.	TRBJ2-2	TGTGCCAGCAGTCGTCTAGCCGGGGAGCTGTTTTTT	CASSRLAGELFF
15	TRBV5-4	TRBD2	.	TRBJ2-1	TGTGCCAGCAGCCGGACTAGCGGAACACACAATGAGCAGTTCTTC	CASSRTSGTHNEQFF
14	TRBV6-5	TRBD1	.	TRBJ2-7	TGTGCCAGCAGTTACTCGGGGGACAGATCCGAGCAGTACTTC	CASSYSGDRSEQYF
14	TRBV9	.	.	TRBJ1-1	TGTGCCAGCAGCGCAGTTTCCCGGGAATATGAAGCTTTCTTT	CASSAVSREYEAFF
15	TRBV25-1	TRBD1	.	TRBJ1-4	TGTGCCAGCAGTGAGGACAGGGGGTTTCAAGGGAAACTGTTTTTT	CASSEDRGFQGKLFF
15	TRBV6-5	TRBD2	.	TRBJ2-1	TGTGCCAGCGTTCCTAGCGGGAGGTCCTACAATGAGCAGTTCTTC	CASVPSGRSYNEQFF
11	TRBV6-5	.	.	TRBJ2-7	TGTGCCAGCAAACGGGGCTACGAGCAGTACTTC	CASKRGYEQYF
11	TRBV5-1	.	.	TRBJ1-1	TGCGCCAGCAGCGTCACAGGGGAAGCTTTCTTT	CASSVTGEAFF
14	TRBV5-6	.	.	TRBJ1-1	TGTGCCAGCAGCTTGAGGGGAACGAGCGCTGAAGCTTTCTTT	CASSLRGTSAEAFF
19	TRBV5-6	.	few	TRBJ1-1	TGTGCCAGCAGCCTTTTAATTACAGGGCCCGGGGCCATGAACACTGAAGCTTTCTTT	CASSLLITGPGAMNTEAFF
14	TRBV5-1	.	.	TRBJ1-2	TGCGCCAGCAGATCTCCGGGACAAGTCTATGGCTACACCTTC	CASRSPGQVYGYTF
14	TRBV6-5	.	few	TRBJ1-4	TGTGCCAGCAACGAAGCAGGTTCCAATGAAAAACTGTTTTTT	CASNEAGSNEKLFF